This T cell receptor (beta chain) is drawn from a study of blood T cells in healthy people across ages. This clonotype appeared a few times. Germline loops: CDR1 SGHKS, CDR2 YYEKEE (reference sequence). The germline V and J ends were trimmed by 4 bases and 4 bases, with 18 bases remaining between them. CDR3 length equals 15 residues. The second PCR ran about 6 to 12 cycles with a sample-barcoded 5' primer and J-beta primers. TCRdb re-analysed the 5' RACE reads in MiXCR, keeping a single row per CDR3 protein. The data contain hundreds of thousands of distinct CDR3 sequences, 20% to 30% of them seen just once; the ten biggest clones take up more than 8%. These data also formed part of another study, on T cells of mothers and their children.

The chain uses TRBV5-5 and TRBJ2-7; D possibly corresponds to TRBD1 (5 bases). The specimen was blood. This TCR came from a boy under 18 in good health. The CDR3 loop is CASSLQLSAGYEQYF. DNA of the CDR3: TGTGCCAGCAGCCTGCAACTCTCGGCAGGGTACGAGCAGTACTTC.